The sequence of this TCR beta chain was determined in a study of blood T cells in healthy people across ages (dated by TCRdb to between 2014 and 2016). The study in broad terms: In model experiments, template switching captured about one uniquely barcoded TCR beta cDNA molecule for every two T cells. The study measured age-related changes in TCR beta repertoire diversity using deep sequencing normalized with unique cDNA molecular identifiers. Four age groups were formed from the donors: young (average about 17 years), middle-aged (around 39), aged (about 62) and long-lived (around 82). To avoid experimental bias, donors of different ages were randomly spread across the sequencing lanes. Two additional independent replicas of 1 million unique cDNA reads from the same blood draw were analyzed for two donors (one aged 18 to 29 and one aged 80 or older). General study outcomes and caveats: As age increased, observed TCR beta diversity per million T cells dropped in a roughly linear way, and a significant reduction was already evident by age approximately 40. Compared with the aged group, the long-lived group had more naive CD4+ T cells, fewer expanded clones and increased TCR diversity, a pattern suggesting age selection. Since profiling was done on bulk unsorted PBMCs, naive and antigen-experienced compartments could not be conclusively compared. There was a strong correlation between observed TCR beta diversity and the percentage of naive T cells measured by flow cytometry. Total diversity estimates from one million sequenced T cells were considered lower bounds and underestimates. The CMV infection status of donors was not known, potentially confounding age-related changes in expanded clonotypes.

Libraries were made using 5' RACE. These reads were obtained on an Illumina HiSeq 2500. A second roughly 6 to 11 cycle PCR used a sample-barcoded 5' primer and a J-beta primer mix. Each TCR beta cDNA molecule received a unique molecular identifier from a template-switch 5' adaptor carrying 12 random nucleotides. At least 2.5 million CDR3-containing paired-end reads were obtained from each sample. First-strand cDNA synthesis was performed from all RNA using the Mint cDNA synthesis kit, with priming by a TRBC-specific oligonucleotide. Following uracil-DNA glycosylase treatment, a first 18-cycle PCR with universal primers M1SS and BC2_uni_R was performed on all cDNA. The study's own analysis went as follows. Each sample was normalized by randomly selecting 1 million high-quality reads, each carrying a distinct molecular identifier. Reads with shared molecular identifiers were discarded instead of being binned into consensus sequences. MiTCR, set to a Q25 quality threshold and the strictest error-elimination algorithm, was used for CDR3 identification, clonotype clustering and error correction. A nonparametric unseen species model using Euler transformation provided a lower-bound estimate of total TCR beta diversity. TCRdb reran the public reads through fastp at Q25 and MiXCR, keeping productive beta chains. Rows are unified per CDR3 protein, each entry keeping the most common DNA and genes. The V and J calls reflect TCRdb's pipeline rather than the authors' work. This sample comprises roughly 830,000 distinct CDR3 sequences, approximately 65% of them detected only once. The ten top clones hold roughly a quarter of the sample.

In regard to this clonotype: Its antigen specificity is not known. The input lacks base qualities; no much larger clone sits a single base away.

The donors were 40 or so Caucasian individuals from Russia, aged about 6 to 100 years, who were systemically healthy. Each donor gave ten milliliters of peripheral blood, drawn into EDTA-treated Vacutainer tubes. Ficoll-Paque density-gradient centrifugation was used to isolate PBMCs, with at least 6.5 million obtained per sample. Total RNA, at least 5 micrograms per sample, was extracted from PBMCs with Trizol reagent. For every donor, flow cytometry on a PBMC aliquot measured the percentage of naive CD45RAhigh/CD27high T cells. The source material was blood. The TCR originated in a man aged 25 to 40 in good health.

This receptor has the CDR3 CASTKWTGTQAAQPQHF. The DNA sequence reads TGTGCCAGCACCAAATGGACCGGGACCCAAGCAGCTCAGCCCCAGCATTTT. The V gene is TRBV7-9 and the J gene is TRBJ1-5; TRBD1 is a possible D gene, resting on 5 matching bases. From a lookup of the germline V gene (reference sequence), CDR1 and CDR2 are SEHNR and FQNEAQ. A distance of 25 bases separates the germline ends of V and J, which lose 7 bases and 6 bases respectively. The CDR3 measures 17 amino acids from cysteine to phenylalanine. The CDR3 DNA has 51 bases and is translated from base 1.